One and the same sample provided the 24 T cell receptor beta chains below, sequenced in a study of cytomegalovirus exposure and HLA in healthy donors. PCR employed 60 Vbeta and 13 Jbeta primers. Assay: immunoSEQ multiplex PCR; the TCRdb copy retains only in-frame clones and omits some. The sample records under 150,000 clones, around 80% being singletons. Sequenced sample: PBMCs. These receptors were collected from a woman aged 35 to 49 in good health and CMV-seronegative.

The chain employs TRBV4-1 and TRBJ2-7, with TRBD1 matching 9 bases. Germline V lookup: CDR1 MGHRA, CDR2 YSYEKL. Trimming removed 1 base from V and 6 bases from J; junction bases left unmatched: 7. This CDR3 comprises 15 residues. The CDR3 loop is CASSQGQGVNLEQYF. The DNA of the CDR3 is TGCGCCAGCAGCCAAGGACAGGGGGTCAACCTCGAGCAGTACTTC.

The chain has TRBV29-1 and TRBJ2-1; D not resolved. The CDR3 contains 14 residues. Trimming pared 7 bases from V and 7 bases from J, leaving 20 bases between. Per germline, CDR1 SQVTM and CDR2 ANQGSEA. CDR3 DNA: TGCAGCGGTAAAGGAGTGTTTGGTGATAATGAGCAGTTCTTC. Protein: CSGKGVFGDNEQFF.

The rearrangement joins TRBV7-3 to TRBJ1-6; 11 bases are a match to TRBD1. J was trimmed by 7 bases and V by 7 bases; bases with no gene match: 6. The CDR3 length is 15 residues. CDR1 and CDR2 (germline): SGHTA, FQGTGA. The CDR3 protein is CASTEGTGGNSPLHF. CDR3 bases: TGTGCCAGCACCGAAGGGACAGGGGGAAATTCACCCCTCCACTTT.

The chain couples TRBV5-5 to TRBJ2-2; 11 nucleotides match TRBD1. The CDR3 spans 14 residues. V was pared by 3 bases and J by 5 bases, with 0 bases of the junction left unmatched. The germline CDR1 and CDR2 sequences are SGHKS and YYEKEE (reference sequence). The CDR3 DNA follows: TGTGCCAGCAGCTGGGACAGGGGGACCGGGGAGCTGTTTTTT. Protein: CASSWDRGTGELFF.

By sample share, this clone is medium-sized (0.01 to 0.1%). CDR3 in DNA: TGTGCCAGCAGCGTAGGGACAACCTCTGGAAACACCATATATTTT. Encoded protein: CASSVGTTSGNTIYF. The chain carries TRBV9 and TRBJ1-3, with D possibly being TRBD1 (5 bases). There are 15 residues in the CDR3. The germline V gene encodes CDR1 SGDLS and CDR2 YYNGEE. The V end was cut by 0 bases, the J end by 0 bases, with 7 bases between.

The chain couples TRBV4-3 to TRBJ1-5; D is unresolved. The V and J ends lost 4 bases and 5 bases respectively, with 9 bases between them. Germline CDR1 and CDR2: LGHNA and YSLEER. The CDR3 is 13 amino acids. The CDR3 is CASSRGEDQPQHF. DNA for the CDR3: TGCGCCAGCAGCCGAGGCGAAGATCAGCCCCAGCATTTT.

CDR3: CASSSPGQGAEQPQHF. The CDR3 nucleotides are TGTGCCAGTAGCAGTCCGGGACAGGGGGCTGAACAGCCCCAGCATTTT. This chain joins TRBV19 and TRBJ1-5, with 12 positions matching TRBD1. CDR1 is LNHDA and CDR2 is SQIVND in the germline V gene (reference sequence). This CDR3 is built from 16 residues. Trimming removed 6 bases from V and 7 bases from J; junction bases left unmatched: 10.

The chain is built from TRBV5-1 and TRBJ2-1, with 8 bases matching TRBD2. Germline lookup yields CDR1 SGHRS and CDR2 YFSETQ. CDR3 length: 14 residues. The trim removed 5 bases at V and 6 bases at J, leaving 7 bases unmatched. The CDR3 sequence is CASRGAGEGNEQFF. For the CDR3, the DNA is TGCGCCAGCAGAGGAGCGGGAGAAGGCAATGAGCAGTTCTTC.

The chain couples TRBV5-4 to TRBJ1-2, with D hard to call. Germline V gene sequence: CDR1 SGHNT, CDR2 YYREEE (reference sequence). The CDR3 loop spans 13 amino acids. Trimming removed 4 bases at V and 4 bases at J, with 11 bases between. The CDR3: CASSAGTGYGYTF. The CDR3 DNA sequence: TGTGCCAGCAGCGCGGGAACCGGCTATGGCTACACCTTC.

CDR3 in amino acids: CASSYFLRQARDIQYF. The DNA for the CDR3 is TGTGCCAGCAGTTACTTTCTTCGCCAGGCGAGGGACATTCAGTACTTC. This sequence joins TRBV6-6 and TRBJ2-4; maybe TRBD2 (5 bases). This CDR3 is built from 16 residues. V dropped 1 base and J dropped 8 bases, with 18 bases sitting between them. Germline lookup yields CDR1 MNHNY and CDR2 SVGAGI (reference sequence).

The CDR3 DNA reads TGTGCCAGCAGCCCCCACCCCGGACGGACACGGACACCCTACGAGCAGTACTTC. Encoded protein: CASSPHPGRTRTPYEQYF. V gene TRBV7-9 combines with J gene TRBJ2-7; possible D gene TRBD1, 5 bases. The CDR3 sequence is 18 residues long. The V end lost 5 bases, the J end lost 2 bases, and 25 bases lay between the germline ends. Germline lookup yields CDR1 SEHNR and CDR2 FQNEAQ (reference sequence).

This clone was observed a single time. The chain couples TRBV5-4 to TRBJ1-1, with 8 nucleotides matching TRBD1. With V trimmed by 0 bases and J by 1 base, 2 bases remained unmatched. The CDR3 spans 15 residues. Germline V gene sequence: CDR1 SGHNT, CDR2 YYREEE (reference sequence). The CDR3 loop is CASSLGGQGNTEAFF. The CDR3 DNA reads TGTGCCAGCAGCTTGGGCGGACAGGGGAACACTGAAGCTTTCTTT.

This chain's CDR3 is CASSLGLAGLADTQYF. The CDR3 coding sequence is TGTGCCAGCAGCTTAGGACTAGCGGGGTTGGCAGATACGCAGTATTTT. This chain links TRBV5-6 with TRBJ2-3, with TRBD2 matching 12 bases. The CDR3 totals 16 residues. Trimming at V came to 2 bases and at J to 4 bases, leaving 5 bases not matched to a gene. Germline values: CDR1 SGHDT, CDR2 YYEEEE.

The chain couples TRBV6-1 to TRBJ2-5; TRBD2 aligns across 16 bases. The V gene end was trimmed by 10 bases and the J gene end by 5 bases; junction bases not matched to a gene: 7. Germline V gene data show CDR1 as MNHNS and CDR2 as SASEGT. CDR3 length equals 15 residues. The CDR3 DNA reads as TGTGCCACCGGGACTAGCGGGGGGGGCCCGGAGACCCAGTACTTC. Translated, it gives CATGTSGGGPETQYF.

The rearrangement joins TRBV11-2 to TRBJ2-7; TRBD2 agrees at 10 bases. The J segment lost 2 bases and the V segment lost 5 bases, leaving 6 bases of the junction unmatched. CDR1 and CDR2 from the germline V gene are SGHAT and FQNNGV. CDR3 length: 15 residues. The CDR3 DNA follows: TGTGCCAGCAGCAGAGGGCTAGCGGGAGCCTACGAGCAGTACTTC. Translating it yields CASSRGLAGAYEQYF.

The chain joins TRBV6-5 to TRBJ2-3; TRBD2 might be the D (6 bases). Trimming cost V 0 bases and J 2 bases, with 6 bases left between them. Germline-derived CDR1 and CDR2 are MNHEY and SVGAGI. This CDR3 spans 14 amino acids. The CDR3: CASSYSRDTDTQYF. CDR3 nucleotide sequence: TGTGCCAGCAGTTACTCGCGGGACACAGATACGCAGTATTTT.

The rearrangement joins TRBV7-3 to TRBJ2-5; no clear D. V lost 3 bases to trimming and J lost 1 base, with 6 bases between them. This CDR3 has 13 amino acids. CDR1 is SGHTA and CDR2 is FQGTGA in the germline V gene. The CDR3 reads CASSFYPQETQYF. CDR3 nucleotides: TGTGCCAGCAGCTTCTACCCCCAAGAGACCCAGTACTTC.

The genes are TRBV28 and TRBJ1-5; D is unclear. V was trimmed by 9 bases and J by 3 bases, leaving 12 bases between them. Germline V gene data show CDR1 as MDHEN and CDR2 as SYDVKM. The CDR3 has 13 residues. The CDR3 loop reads CASRRENNQPQHF. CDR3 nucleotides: TGTGCCAGTAGAAGGGAGAACAATCAGCCCCAGCATTTT. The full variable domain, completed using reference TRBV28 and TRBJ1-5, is DVKVTQSSRYLVKRTGEKVFLECVQDMDHENMFWYRQDPGLGLRLIYFSYDVKMKEKGDIPEGYSVSREKKERFSLILESASTNQTSMYLCASRRENNQPQHFGDGTRLSIL.

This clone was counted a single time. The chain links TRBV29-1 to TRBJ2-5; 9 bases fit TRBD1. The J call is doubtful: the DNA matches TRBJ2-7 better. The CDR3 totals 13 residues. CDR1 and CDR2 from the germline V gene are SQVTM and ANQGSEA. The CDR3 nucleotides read TGCAGCGTTGAGGGACAGGGTAACTACGAGCAGTACTTC. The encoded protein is CSVEGQGNYEQYF.

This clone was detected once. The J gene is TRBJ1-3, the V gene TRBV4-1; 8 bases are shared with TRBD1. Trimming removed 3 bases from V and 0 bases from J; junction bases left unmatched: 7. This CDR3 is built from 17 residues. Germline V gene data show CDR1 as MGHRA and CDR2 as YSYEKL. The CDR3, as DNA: TGCGCCAGCAGCCACGCGGACAGGGCCCTCTCTGGAAACACCATATATTTT. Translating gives CASSHADRALSGNTIYF.

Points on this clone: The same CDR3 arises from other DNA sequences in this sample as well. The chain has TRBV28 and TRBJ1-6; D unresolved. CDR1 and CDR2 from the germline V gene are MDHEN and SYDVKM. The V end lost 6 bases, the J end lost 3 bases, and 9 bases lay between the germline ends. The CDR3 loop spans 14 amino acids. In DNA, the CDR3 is TGTGCCAGCAGCCAGACATTCTATAATTCACCCCTCCACTTT. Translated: CASSQTFYNSPLHF.

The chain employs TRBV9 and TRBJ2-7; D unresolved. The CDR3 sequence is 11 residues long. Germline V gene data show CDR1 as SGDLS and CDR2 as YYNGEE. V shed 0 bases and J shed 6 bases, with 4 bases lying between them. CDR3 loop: CASSVGAEQYF. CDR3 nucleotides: TGTGCCAGCAGCGTAGGGGCCGAGCAGTACTTC.

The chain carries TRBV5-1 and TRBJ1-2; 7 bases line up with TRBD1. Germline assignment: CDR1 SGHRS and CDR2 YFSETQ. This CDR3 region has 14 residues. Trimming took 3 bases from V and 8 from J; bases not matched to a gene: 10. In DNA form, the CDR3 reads TGCGCCAGCAGCTATACCGACAGGGTGGGGGGCTACACCTTC. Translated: CASSYTDRVGGYTF.

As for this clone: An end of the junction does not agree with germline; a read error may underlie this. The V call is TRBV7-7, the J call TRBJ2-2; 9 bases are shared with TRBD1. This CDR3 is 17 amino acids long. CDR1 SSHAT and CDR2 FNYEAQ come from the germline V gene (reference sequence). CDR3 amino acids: CASSLDRDRVKSGELFF. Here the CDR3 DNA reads TGTGCTAGCAGCTTAGACCGGGACAGGGTTAAATCCGGGGAGCTGTTTTTT.